These 28 T cell receptor beta chains share one sample of origin, sequenced in a study of blood T cell repertoires in COVID-19. Sequenced by immunoSEQ multiplex PCR; TCRdb stores in-frame clones only, minus some. The sample has some 140,000 clones; roughly 86% are singletons. Sequenced sample: peripheral blood. The receptors were gathered from a woman between 50 and 59 years old who had recovered from COVID-19.

The rearrangement uses TRBV6-5 and TRBJ1-6; possible D gene TRBD1, 6 bases. Trimming cost V 8 bases and J 7 bases, with 15 bases left between them. The CDR3 consists of 14 residues. Per germline, CDR1 MNHEY and CDR2 SVGAGI. The CDR3 spells CASAVRTENSPLHF. The CDR3 nucleotides read TGTGCCAGCGCGGTTAGGACAGAAAATTCACCCCTCCACTTT.

The chain is built from TRBV15 and TRBJ2-1; perhaps TRBD1 as D (5 bases). CDR1 LNHNV and CDR2 YYDKDF come from the germline V gene (reference sequence). V dropped 3 bases and J dropped 6 bases, with 15 bases sitting between them. The CDR3 is 15 residues long. CDR3 amino acids: CATSRPGQGSNEQFF. The CDR3 DNA reads as TGTGCCACCAGCAGGCCCGGCCAGGGAAGCAATGAGCAGTTCTTC.

The V and J genes are TRBV4-1 and TRBJ2-5; D ambiguous. Germline CDR1 reads MGHRA; CDR2 reads YSYEKL. The CDR3 spans 13 residues. Between the trimmed V and J ends, which lost 6 bases and 1 base, there was a span of 9 bases. In DNA, the CDR3 is TGCGCCAGCAGTCTCACAGCCCAAGAGACCCAGTACTTC. This sequence encodes CASSLTAQETQYF.

V and J are TRBV6-5 and TRBJ2-1, with 9 bases fitting TRBD1. Germline assignment: CDR1 MNHEY and CDR2 SVGAGI. J was trimmed by 12 bases and V by 2 bases; bases with no gene match: 2. The CDR3 has 12 amino acids. The CDR3 here is CASSYTGGGQFF. For the CDR3, the DNA is TGTGCCAGCAGTTACACAGGGGGCGGGCAGTTCTTC.

This clone was picked up one time. The chain uses TRBV7-9 and TRBJ1-2, with D possibly matching TRBD1 (6 bases). Germline-derived CDR1 and CDR2 are SEHNR and FQNEAQ (reference sequence). The CDR3 loop spans 13 amino acids. The V gene lost 1 base and the J gene lost 3 bases, with 6 bases spanning the gap. The CDR3 sequence is CASSLGQDYGYTF. The CDR3 bases are TGTGCCAGCAGCTTAGGACAGGACTATGGCTACACCTTC. Full variable domain (rest looked up from reference TRBV7-9 and TRBJ1-2): DTGVSQNPRHKITKRGQNVTFRCDPISEHNRLYWYRQTLGQGPEFLTYFQNEAQLEKSRLLSDRFSAERPKGSFSTLEIQRTEQGDSAMYLCASSLGQDYGYTFGSGTRLTVV.

The chain employs TRBV3-1 (or the pseudogene TRBV3-2) and TRBJ2-7; D ambiguous. The germline CDR1 and CDR2 sequences are LGHDT and YNNKEL (reference sequence). The CDR3 is made up of 11 amino acids. Trimming took 3 bases from V and 7 from J, leaving 7 bases between them. The CDR3: CASSQRREQYF. The DNA of the CDR3 is TGTGCCAGCAGCCAGAGGCGAGAGCAGTACTTC.

This rearrangement joins TRBV6-5 to TRBJ2-7, with 9 bases matching TRBD1. The V and J ends lost 6 bases and 4 bases, in that order; junction bases with no gene match: 7. CDR3 length: 14 amino acids. Germline loops: CDR1 MNHEY, CDR2 SVGAGI. The CDR3 sequence: CASRPGQGMYEQYF. The CDR3 nucleotides read TGTGCCAGCAGGCCGGGACAGGGTATGTACGAGCAGTACTTC.

The chain employs TRBV12-5 and TRBJ2-2; D is unresolved. The CDR3 is 14 amino acids. The V end was cut by 6 bases, the J end by 1 base, with 9 bases between. Per the germline V gene, CDR1 is LGHNT and CDR2 is FRNRAP. In DNA, the CDR3 is TGTGCTAGTGGCCATCCTAAGAACACCGGGGAGCTGTTTTTT. Translated: CASGHPKNTGELFF.

The chain carries TRBV4-3 and TRBJ1-2; TRBD1 is a possible D gene (5 bases). V was cut by 0 bases and J by 4 bases, with 9 bases left in between. The germline V gene has CDR1 LGHNA and CDR2 YSLEER. CDR3 length: 14 residues. The CDR3 coding sequence is TGCGCCAGCAGCCAAGAGGGGACTCCCTATGGCTACACCTTC. Encoded protein: CASSQEGTPYGYTF.

V and J are TRBV7-9 and TRBJ2-5, with 7 bases lining up with TRBD1. Germline trimming cut 3 bases from V and 5 bases from J; bases unmatched to any gene: 6. CDR1 and CDR2 from the germline V gene are SEHNR and FQNEAQ (reference sequence). This CDR3 comprises 14 residues. The chain's CDR3 is CASSLTGSGETQYF. The CDR3, as DNA: TGTGCCAGCAGCTTGACAGGGTCGGGGGAGACCCAGTACTTC.

The rearrangement links TRBV3-1 (or the pseudogene TRBV3-2) to TRBJ2-5, with D possibly TRBD1 on 5 matching bases. V lost 2 bases, J lost 0 bases, and 13 bases lay in between. Germline V gene lookup returns CDR1 LGHDT and CDR2 YNNKEL (reference sequence). The CDR3 sequence is 16 residues long. The CDR3 bases are TGTGCCAGCAGCCAAAAATCGACAGCGTACCAAGAGACCCAGTACTTC. Translation gives CASSQKSTAYQETQYF.

V is TRBV2 and J is TRBJ1-6; D is ambiguous. V gave up 7 bases and J gave up 9 bases, with 16 bases separating them. The germline gives CDR1 SNHLY, CDR2 FYNNEI. The CDR3 spans 14 residues. The DNA for the CDR3 is TGTGCCAGCACGGGGAACGAACTGGGTTCACCCCTCCACTTT. Protein product: CASTGNELGSPLHF.

This clone was recorded a few times. The chain combines TRBV30 with TRBJ1-1; TRBD1 might be the D (5 bases). CDR1 is GTSNPN and CDR2 is SVGIG in the germline V gene (reference sequence). This CDR3 region has 14 residues. V shed 0 bases and J shed 5 bases, with 13 bases lying between them. The CDR3 nucleotides read TGTGCCTGGAGTGTTTGGCAGGGTCGTACTGAAGCTTTCTTT. It specifies CAWSVWQGRTEAFF.

This clone was seen only a few times. The CDR3 region is CASSRSSGGYNEQFF. The CDR3 nucleotides read TGTGCCAGCAGCCGCTCTAGCGGGGGATACAATGAGCAGTTCTTC. V and J are TRBV7-2 and TRBJ2-1; 10 bases are a match to TRBD2. Per the germline V gene, CDR1 is SGHTA and CDR2 is FQGNSA. Trimming cost V 5 bases and J 4 bases; bases outside gene matches: 5. CDR3 length equals 15 residues.

V gene TRBV10-3 combines with J gene TRBJ1-5, with TRBD1 identical over 8 bases. The length of the CDR3 is 13 residues. Germline CDR1 ENHRY, CDR2 SYGVKD. After removal of 5 bases from V and 6 bases from J, the junction contained 3 bases not matched to a gene. CDR3 sequence: CAISSGGSQPQHF. The CDR3 DNA follows: TGTGCCATCAGTTCAGGGGGCAGTCAGCCCCAGCATTTT.

The V and J genes are TRBV3-1 (or the pseudogene TRBV3-2) and TRBJ1-6, with 11 bases lining up with TRBD1. Germline V gene data show CDR1 as LGHDT and CDR2 as YNNKEL (reference sequence). CDR3 length: 13 amino acids. V trimming: 10 bases; J trimming: 6 bases; junction bases outside the gene matches: 2. In nucleotides, the CDR3 is TGTGCCACTGGGACAGGGGGTAATTCACCCCTCCACTTT. The encoded protein is CATGTGGNSPLHF.

This clone qualifies as medium-sized. The rearrangement uses TRBV18 and TRBJ2-1, with 8 bases identical to TRBD1. Germline V gene lookup returns CDR1 KGHSH and CDR2 LQKENI. The CDR3 has 15 amino acids. With V trimmed by 1 base and J by 5 bases, 4 bases remained unmatched. The CDR3 DNA follows: TGTGCCAGCTCACCACACACAGGGGGAGACAATGAGCAGTTCTTC. Translated, it gives CASSPHTGGDNEQFF.

The CDR3 loop reads CASRLEEGEAYNSPLHF. CDR3 coding DNA: TGTGCCAGCAGGCTCGAGGAGGGTGAGGCCTATAATTCACCCCTCCACTTT. The chain joins TRBV2 to TRBJ1-6; D not resolved. Trimming took off 6 bases at V and 2 bases at J, with 17 bases between the two ends. The CDR3 loop spans 17 amino acids. The germline CDR1 and CDR2 sequences are SNHLY and FYNNEI.

The chain links TRBV15 to TRBJ2-1; weak D call: TRBD1 (6 bases). CDR1 and CDR2 from the germline V gene are LNHNV and YYDKDF (reference sequence). This CDR3 has 15 amino acids. V was pared by 6 bases and J by 3 bases, with 15 bases between. The CDR3 protein is CATSSSRDNYNEQFF. CDR3 bases: TGTGCCACCAGTTCTAGCCGGGACAACTACAATGAGCAGTTCTTC.

The CDR3 coding sequence is TGTGCCAGCAGCTTCTACCGGGATCCCGCCTACGAGCAGTACTTC. As protein: CASSFYRDPAYEQYF. The genes are TRBV11-2 and TRBJ2-7; a weak D match, TRBD2 (5 bases). CDR1 is SGHAT and CDR2 is FQNNGV in the germline V gene. The germline V and J ends were trimmed by 3 bases and 2 bases, with 14 bases remaining between them. The CDR3 has 15 residues.

This chain connects TRBV15 to TRBJ2-7; 14 nucleotides agree with TRBD2. CDR3 length: 20 residues. The V and J ends lost 0 bases and 9 bases, in that order; junction bases with no gene match: 19. Germline V gene sequence: CDR1 LNHNV, CDR2 YYDKDF (reference sequence). CDR3 in amino acids: CATSRDPPGTSGGPRLWQYF. The CDR3 DNA reads TGTGCCACCAGCAGAGATCCCCCGGGGACTAGCGGGGGCCCCCGGCTATGGCAGTACTTC.

The rearrangement uses TRBV28 and TRBJ1-1; 7 bases line up with TRBD1. The CDR3 contains 14 residues. CDR1 and CDR2 (germline): MDHEN, SYDVKM. V shed 6 bases and J 0 bases; nucleotides not matched to a gene: 4. CDR3 DNA sequence: TGTGCCAGCAGGCCGGGACAGTTGAACACTGAAGCTTTCTTT. As protein: CASRPGQLNTEAFF.

The V gene is TRBV7-9, the J gene TRBJ1-4; maybe TRBD1 (5 bases). V was clipped by 5 bases and J by 7 bases, with 20 bases between them. The germline CDR1 and CDR2 sequences are SEHNR and FQNEAQ (reference sequence). This CDR3 region has 16 residues. The CDR3 nucleotides are TGTGCCAGCAGCCGGACCCAGGGCCAATTAGGTGAAAAACTGTTTTTT. As protein: CASSRTQGQLGEKLFF. Supplemented by reference TRBV7-9 and TRBJ1-4, the full variable domain reads DTGVSQNPRHKITKRGQNVTFRCDPISEHNRLYWYRQTLGQGPEFLTYFQNEAQLEKSRLLSDRFSAERPKGSFSTLEIQRTEQGDSAMYLCASSRTQGQLGEKLFFGSGTQLSVL.

The chain uses TRBV12-3 or TRBV12-4 and TRBJ2-3; D uncertain. Trimming took off 4 bases at V and 6 bases at J, with 11 bases between the two ends. The CDR3 is 13 residues long. The CDR3 region has the DNA TGTGCCAGCAGTTCTAGGCGCGGCGATACGCAGTATTTT. This encodes CASSSRRGDTQYF.

The table lists this clone with a count of one. The chain couples TRBV5-4 to TRBJ1-1; TRBD1 is a possible D gene (6 bases). V lost 5 bases and J lost 1, with 12 bases in between. The germline V gene has CDR1 SGHNT and CDR2 YYREEE (reference sequence). CDR3 size: 14 residues. CDR3 nucleotides: TGTGCCAGCAGTCTTGACAGGACGAACACTGAAGCTTTCTTT. It is translated as CASSLDRTNTEAFF. Using reference TRBV5-4 and TRBJ1-1 for the parts outside the CDR3, the full variable domain is ETGVTQSPTHLIKTRGQQVTLRCSSQSGHNTVSWYQQALGQGPQFIFQYYREEENGRGNFPPRFSGLQFPNYSSELNVNALELDDSALYLCASSLDRTNTEAFFGQGTRLTVV.

This chain connects TRBV7-9 to TRBJ2-2; D is uncertain. Germline CDR1 reads SEHNR; CDR2 reads FQNEAQ (reference sequence). This CDR3 has 12 residues. With 4 bases removed from V and 4 bases from J, the gap between germline ends came to 4 bases. CDR3 protein: CASSSVTGELFF. As DNA, the CDR3 is TGTGCCAGCAGCTCCGTCACCGGGGAGCTGTTTTTT. Drawing the rest from reference TRBV7-9 and TRBJ2-2, the complete variable domain is DTGVSQNPRHKITKRGQNVTFRCDPISEHNRLYWYRQTLGQGPEFLTYFQNEAQLEKSRLLSDRFSAERPKGSFSTLEIQRTEQGDSAMYLCASSSVTGELFFGEGSRLTVL.

The chain links TRBV9 to TRBJ2-1, with TRBD1 matching over 9 bases. Unmatched junction bases numbered 5, after V lost 4 bases and J lost 6 bases. Germline values: CDR1 SGDLS, CDR2 YYNGEE. The CDR3 covers 14 residues. As DNA, the CDR3 is TGTGCCAGCAGCCCCTCGACAGGGGGCAATGAGCAGTTCTTC. The encoded protein is CASSPSTGGNEQFF. The whole variable domain, filled in from reference TRBV9 and TRBJ2-1, reads DSGVTQTPKHLITATGQRVTLRCSPRSGDLSVYWYQQSLDQGLQFLIQYYNGEERAKGNILERFSAQQFPDLHSELNLSSLELGDSALYFCASSPSTGGNEQFFGPGTRLTVL.

The chain joins TRBV6-2 or TRBV6-3 to TRBJ2-7; D is perhaps TRBD1 (6 bases). Trimming removed 6 bases from V and 3 bases from J, with 15 bases in between. The germline gives CDR1 MNHEY, CDR2 SVGEGT. The CDR3 has 14 amino acids. This CDR3 reads CASSRDRSRYEQYF. DNA for the CDR3: TGTGCCAGCAGCCGCGACAGGTCTCGCTACGAGCAGTACTTC.